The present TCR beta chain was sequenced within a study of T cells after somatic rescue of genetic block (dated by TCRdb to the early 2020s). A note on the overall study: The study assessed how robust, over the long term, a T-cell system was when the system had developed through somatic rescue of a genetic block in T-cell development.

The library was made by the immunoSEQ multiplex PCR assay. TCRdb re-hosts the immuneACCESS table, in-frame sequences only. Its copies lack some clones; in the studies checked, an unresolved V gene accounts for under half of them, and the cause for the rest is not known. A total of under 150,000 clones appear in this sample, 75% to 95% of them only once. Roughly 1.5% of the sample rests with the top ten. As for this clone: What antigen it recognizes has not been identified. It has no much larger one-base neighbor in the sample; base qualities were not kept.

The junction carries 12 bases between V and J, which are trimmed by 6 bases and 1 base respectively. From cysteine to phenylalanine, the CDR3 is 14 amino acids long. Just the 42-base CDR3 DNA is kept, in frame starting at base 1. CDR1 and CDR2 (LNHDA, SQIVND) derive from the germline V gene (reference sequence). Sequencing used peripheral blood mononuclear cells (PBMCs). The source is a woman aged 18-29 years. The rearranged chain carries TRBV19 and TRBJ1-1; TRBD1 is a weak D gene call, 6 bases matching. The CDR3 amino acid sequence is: CASRWGQWNTEAFF. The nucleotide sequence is TGTGCCAGTAGGTGGGGACAATGGAACACTGAAGCTTTCTTT.